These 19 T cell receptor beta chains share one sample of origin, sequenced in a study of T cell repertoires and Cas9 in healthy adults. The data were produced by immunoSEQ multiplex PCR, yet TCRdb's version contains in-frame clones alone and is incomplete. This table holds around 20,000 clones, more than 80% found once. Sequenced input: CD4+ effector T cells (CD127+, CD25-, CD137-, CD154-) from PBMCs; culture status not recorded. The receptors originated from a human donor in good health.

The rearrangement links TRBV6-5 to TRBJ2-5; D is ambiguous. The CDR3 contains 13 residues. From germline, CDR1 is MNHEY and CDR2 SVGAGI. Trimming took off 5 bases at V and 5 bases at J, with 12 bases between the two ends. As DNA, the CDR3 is TGTGCCAGCAGTGCCACAGATTTGGAGACCCAGTACTTC. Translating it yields CASSATDLETQYF.

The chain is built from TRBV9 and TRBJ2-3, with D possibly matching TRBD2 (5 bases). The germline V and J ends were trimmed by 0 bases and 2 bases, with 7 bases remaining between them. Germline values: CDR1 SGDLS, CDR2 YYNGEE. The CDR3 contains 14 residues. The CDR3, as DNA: TGTGCCAGCAGCGTAGCTAGCTTCACAGATACGCAGTATTTT. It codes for CASSVASFTDTQYF.

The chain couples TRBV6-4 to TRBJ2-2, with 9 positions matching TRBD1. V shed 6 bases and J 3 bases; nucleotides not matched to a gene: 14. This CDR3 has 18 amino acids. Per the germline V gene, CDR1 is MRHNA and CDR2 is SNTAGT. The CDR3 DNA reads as TGTGCCAGCAGGTTCTTAGGACAGGGGACGACCGACACCGGGGAGCTGTTTTTT. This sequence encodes CASRFLGQGTTDTGELFF.

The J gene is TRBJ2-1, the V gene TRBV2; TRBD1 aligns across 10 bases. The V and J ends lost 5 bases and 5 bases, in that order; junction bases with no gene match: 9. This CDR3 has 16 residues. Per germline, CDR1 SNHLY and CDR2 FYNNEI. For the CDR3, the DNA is TGTGCCAGCAGTACCTTCTCGGGACAGGGGAACAATGAGCAGTTCTTC. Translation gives CASSTFSGQGNNEQFF.

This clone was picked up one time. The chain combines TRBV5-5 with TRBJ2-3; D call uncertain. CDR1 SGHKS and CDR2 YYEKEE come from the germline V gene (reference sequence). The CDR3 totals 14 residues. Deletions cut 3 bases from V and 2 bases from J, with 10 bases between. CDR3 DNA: TGTGCCAGCAGCTCCCTCTGGCCCACAGATACGCAGTATTTT. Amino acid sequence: CASSSLWPTDTQYF.

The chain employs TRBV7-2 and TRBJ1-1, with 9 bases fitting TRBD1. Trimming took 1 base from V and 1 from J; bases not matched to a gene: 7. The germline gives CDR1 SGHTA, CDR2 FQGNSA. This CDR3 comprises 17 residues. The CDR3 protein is CASSLGTGGPGNTEAFF. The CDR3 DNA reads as TGTGCCAGCAGCTTAGGTACAGGGGGCCCCGGGAACACTGAAGCTTTCTTT.

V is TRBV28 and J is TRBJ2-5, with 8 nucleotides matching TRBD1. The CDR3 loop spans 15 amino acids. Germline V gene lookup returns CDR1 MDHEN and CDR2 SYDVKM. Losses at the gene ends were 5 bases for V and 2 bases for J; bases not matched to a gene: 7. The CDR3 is CASSPRTGTQETQYF. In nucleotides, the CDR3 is TGTGCCAGCAGTCCGCGGACAGGGACACAAGAGACCCAGTACTTC.

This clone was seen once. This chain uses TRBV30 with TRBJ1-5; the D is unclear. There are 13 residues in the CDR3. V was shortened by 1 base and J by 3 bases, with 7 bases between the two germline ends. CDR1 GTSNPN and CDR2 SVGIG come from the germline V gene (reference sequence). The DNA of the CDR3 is TGTGCCTGGAGTGGCGAGAACAATCAGCCCCAGCATTTT. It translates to CAWSGENNQPQHF.

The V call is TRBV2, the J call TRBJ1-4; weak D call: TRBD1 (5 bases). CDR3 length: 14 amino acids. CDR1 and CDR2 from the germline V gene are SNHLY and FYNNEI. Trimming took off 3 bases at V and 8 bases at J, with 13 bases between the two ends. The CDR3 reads CASSDGSGWEKLFF. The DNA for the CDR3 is TGTGCCAGCAGTGATGGGTCAGGGTGGGAAAAACTGTTTTTT.

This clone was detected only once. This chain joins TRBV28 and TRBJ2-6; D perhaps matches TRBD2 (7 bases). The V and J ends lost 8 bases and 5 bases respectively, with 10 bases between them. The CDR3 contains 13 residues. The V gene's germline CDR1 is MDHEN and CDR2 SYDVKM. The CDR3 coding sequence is TGTGCCAGCGGGGGGGGCCGGGCCAACGTCCTGACTTTC. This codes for CASGGGRANVLTF.

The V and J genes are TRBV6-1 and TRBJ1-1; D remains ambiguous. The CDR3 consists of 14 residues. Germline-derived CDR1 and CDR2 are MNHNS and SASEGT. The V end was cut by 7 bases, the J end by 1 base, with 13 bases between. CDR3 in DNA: TGTGCCAGCACTGAGTTCGGACGGAACACTGAAGCTTTCTTT. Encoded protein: CASTEFGRNTEAFF.

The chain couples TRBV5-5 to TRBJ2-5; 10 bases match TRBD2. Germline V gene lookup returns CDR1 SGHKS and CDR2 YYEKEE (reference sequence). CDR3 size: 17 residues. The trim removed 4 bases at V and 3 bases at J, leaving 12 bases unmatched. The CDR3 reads CASSQTSGWPHEETQYF. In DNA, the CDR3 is TGTGCCAGCAGCCAGACTAGCGGGTGGCCCCATGAAGAGACCCAGTACTTC. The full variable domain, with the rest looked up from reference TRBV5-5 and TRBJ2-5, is DAGVTQSPTHLIKTRGQQVTLRCSPISGHKSVSWYQQVLGQGPQFIFQYYEKEERGRGNFPDRFSARQFPNYSSELNVNALLLGDSALYLCASSQTSGWPHEETQYFGPGTRLLVL.

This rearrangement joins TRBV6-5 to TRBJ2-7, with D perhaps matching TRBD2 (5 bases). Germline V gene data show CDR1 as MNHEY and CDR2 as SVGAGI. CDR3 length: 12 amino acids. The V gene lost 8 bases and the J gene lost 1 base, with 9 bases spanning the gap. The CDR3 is CASGERSYEQYF. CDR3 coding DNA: TGTGCCAGCGGGGAGCGTTCCTACGAGCAGTACTTC.

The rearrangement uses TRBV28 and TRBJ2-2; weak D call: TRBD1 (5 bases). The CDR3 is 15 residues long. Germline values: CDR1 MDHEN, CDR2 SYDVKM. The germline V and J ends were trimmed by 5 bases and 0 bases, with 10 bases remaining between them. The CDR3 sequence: CASSHGAANTGELFF. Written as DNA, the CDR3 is TGTGCCAGCAGTCATGGGGCAGCGAACACCGGGGAGCTGTTTTTT.

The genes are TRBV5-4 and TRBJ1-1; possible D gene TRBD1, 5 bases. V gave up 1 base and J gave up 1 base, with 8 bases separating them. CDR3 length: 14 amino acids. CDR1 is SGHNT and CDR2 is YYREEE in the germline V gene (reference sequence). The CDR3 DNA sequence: TGTGCCAGCAGCTTGAAAGGGGCGAACACTGAAGCTTTCTTT. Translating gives CASSLKGANTEAFF.

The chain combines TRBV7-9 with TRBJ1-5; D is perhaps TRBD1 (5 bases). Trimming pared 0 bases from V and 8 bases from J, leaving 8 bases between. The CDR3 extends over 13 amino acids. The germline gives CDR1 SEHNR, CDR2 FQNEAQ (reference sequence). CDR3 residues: CASSLAEGKPQHF. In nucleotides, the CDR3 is TGTGCCAGCAGCTTAGCGGAGGGGAAGCCCCAGCATTTT. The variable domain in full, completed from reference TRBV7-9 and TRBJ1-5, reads DTGVSQNPRHKITKRGQNVTFRCDPISEHNRLYWYRQTLGQGPEFLTYFQNEAQLEKSRLLSDRFSAERPKGSFSTLEIQRTEQGDSAMYLCASSLAEGKPQHFGDGTRLSIL.

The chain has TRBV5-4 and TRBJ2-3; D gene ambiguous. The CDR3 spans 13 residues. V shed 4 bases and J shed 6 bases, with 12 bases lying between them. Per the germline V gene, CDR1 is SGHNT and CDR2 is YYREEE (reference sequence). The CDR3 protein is CASSPSLEDTQYF. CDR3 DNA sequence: TGTGCCAGCAGCCCCAGTCTGGAGGATACGCAGTATTTT.

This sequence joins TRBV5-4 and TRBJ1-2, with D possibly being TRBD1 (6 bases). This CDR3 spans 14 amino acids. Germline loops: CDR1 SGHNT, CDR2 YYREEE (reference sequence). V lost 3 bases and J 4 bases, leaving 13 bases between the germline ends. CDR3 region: CASSSDSFRYGYTF. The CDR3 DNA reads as TGTGCCAGCAGCTCGGACAGTTTCCGCTATGGCTACACCTTC.

CDR3 protein: CASSPRGNQPQHF. The CDR3 coding sequence is TGTGCCAGCAGCCCCCGGGGGAATCAGCCCCAGCATTTT. This chain joins TRBV6-1 and TRBJ1-5, with a possible D match to TRBD1 (5 bases). CDR1 and CDR2 from the germline V gene are MNHNS and SASEGT. V was pared by 6 bases and J by 4 bases, with 10 bases between. The CDR3 has 13 amino acids.